Listed below are T cell receptor beta chains from one sample, sequenced in a study of shared clonotypes between healthy human individuals. Here immunoSEQ multiplex PCR was the method, and the copy in TCRdb shows in-frame clones only, minus some. The sample records roughly 2.2 million clones, less than 95% being singletons. Material: naive CD4+ T cells from PBMCs. The source of these receptors is a man younger than 30 in good health. Some clones in this sample may be carry-over from other donors' samples. The CDR3 runs from the conserved cysteine through the conserved F or W. The D gene is left open where the match is weak. Not all rows give a size; the values are once, few, many and, for expanded clones, a class.

V: TRBV4-2
D: TRBD1
J: TRBJ2-4
size: .
CDR3: CASSQQGATKNIQYF
DNA: TGTGCCAGCAGCCAACAGGGGGCAACCAAAAACATTCAGTACTTC

V: TRBV7-3
D: TRBD2
J: TRBJ2-1
size: .
CDR3: CASSLGGTSGYNEQFF
DNA: TGTGCCAGCAGCTTAGGGGGGACTAGCGGCTACAATGAGCAGTTCTTC

V: TRBV11-3
D: .
J: TRBJ2-2
size: .
CDR3: CASSREFPLSGELFF
DNA: TGTGCCAGCAGCAGGGAGTTCCCCCTTAGCGGGGAGCTGTTTTTT

V: TRBV30
D: .
J: TRBJ1-5
size: .
CDR3: CAWNMAGNQPQHF
DNA: TGTGCCTGGAACATGGCCGGCAATCAGCCCCAGCATTTT

V: TRBV12-5
D: .
J: TRBJ2-7
size: .
CDR3: CASGWGKYEQYF
DNA: TGTGCTAGTGGTTGGGGGAAATACGAGCAGTACTTC

V: TRBV7-2
D: .
J: TRBJ1-1
size: .
CDR3: CASSLLGPNTEAFF
DNA: TGTGCCAGCAGCTTACTGGGACCCAACACTGAAGCTTTCTTT

V: TRBV18
D: .
J: TRBJ1-4
size: .
CDR3: CASSRSRGEEKLFF
DNA: TGTGCCAGCTCACGGTCCAGGGGAGAGGAAAAACTGTTTTTT

V: TRBV19
D: TRBD1
J: TRBJ2-7
size: once
CDR3: CASSEGQGYSYEQYF
DNA: TGTGCCAGTAGTGAGGGACAGGGCTACTCCTACGAGCAGTACTTC

V: TRBV7-3
D: TRBD1
J: TRBJ2-2
size: .
CDR3: CASSLLGTANTGELFF
DNA: TGTGCCAGCAGCTTACTAGGGACAGCGAACACCGGGGAGCTGTTTTTT

V: TRBV2
D: TRBD1
J: TRBJ2-7
size: .
CDR3: CASTDGQGVYEQYF
DNA: TGTGCCAGCACTGACGGGCAGGGGGTTTACGAGCAGTACTTC

V: TRBV11-2
D: TRBD2
J: TRBJ2-5
size: .
CDR3: CASSFWPSGRSGIEETQYF
DNA: TGTGCCAGCAGCTTCTGGCCTAGCGGGAGGTCTGGAATTGAGGAGACCCAGTACTTC

V: TRBV27
D: .
J: TRBJ2-1
size: .
CDR3: CASSPRFNEQFF
DNA: TGTGCCAGCAGTCCTAGATTTAATGAGCAGTTCTTC

V: TRBV9
D: .
J: TRBJ2-3
size: .
CDR3: CASSITSTDTQYF
DNA: TGTGCCAGCAGCATCACAAGCACAGATACGCAGTATTTT

V: TRBV2
D: .
J: TRBJ1-6
size: .
CDR3: CASTQVLNSPLHF
DNA: TGTGCCAGCACCCAGGTACTCAATTCACCCCTCCACTTT

V: TRBV7-9
D: .
J: TRBJ1-1
size: .
CDR3: CASSRAFGTPSEAFF
DNA: TGTGCCAGCAGCCGAGCCTTTGGGACTCCGAGTGAAGCTTTCTTT

V: TRBV19
D: .
J: TRBJ1-1
size: .
CDR3: CASSNPDGGSTEAFF
DNA: TGTGCCAGTAGTAACCCGGACGGGGGAAGCACTGAAGCTTTCTTT

V: TRBV18
D: .
J: TRBJ2-2
size: .
CDR3: CASSPDDGELFF
DNA: TGTGCCAGCTCACCAGACGACGGGGAGCTGTTTTTT

V: TRBV5-5
D: .
J: TRBJ2-5
size: .
CDR3: CASSLRDPQETQYF
DNA: TGTGCCAGCAGCTTGCGGGATCCTCAAGAGACCCAGTACTTC

V: TRBV7-2
D: .
J: TRBJ2-7
size: .
CDR3: CASSRRSRAYEQYF
DNA: TGTGCCAGCAGCCGCAGGTCTCGCGCATACGAGCAGTACTTC

V: TRBV7-2
D: .
J: TRBJ1-1
size: .
CDR3: CASSLARWAGTNTEAFF
DNA: TGTGCCAGCAGCTTAGCGAGATGGGCAGGGACGAACACTGAAGCTTTCTTT

V: TRBV5-4
D: TRBD2
J: TRBJ2-1
size: .
CDR3: CASSPGGSLNEQFF
DNA: TGTGCCAGCAGCCCGGGAGGCTCCCTCAATGAGCAGTTCTTC

V: TRBV29-1
D: .
J: TRBJ2-1
size: .
CDR3: CSVGSPGQLTDPLERAYNEQFF
DNA: TGCAGCGTTGGGAGTCCGGGACAGCTGACGGACCCGTTGGAGCGGGCCTACAATGAGCAGTTCTTC

V: TRBV27
D: .
J: TRBJ1-5
size: .
CDR3: CASSEQGSSNQPQHF
DNA: TGTGCCAGCAGTGAGCAGGGGAGCAGCAATCAGCCCCAGCATTTT

V: TRBV2
D: TRBD1
J: TRBJ2-1
size: .
CDR3: CASSARDRVNEQFF
DNA: TGTGCCAGCAGTGCCCGGGACAGGGTCAATGAGCAGTTCTTC

V: TRBV4-1
D: .
J: TRBJ2-3
size: once
CDR3: CASSQERPDTQYF
DNA: TGCGCCAGCAGCCAAGAGAGGCCAGATACGCAGTATTTT

V: TRBV6-6
D: TRBD2
J: TRBJ2-1
size: .
CDR3: CASSLVAGGYNEQFF
DNA: TGTGCCAGCAGCCTTGTAGCGGGAGGTTACAATGAGCAGTTCTTC

V: TRBV30
D: .
J: TRBJ1-5
size: few
CDR3: CAWSVRGAQPQHF
DNA: TGTGCCTGGAGTGTACGTGGAGCTCAGCCCCAGCATTTT

V: TRBV6-6
D: .
J: TRBJ2-7
size: .
CDR3: CASSYSYRSTYEQYF
DNA: TGTGCCAGCAGTTACTCGTACCGGAGCACCTACGAGCAGTACTTC

V: TRBV5-4
D: TRBD2
J: TRBJ2-5
size: once
CDR3: CASSLLAEMQETQYF
DNA: TGTGCCAGCAGCTTACTAGCGGAGATGCAAGAGACCCAGTACTTC

V: TRBV2
D: .
J: TRBJ1-1
size: .
CDR3: CASIIWFSKNTEAFF
DNA: TGTGCCAGCATAATTTGGTTCAGCAAAAACACTGAAGCTTTCTTT

V: TRBV7-2
D: .
J: TRBJ2-1
size: .
CDR3: CASSLGLGGRTSNEQFF
DNA: TGTGCCAGCAGCTTAGGCTTAGGGGGGAGAACTAGCAATGAGCAGTTCTTC

V: TRBV5-1
D: .
J: TRBJ2-6
size: .
CDR3: CASSRLTSRELSGANVLTF
DNA: TGCGCCAGCAGCCGTTTGACGTCCAGGGAACTCTCTGGGGCCAACGTCCTGACTTTC

V: TRBV6-1
D: .
J: TRBJ1-1
size: .
CDR3: CASLLTTRRAEAFF
DNA: TGTGCCAGCCTACTGACGACCCGCCGCGCCGAAGCTTTCTTT

V: TRBV10-3
D: .
J: TRBJ1-2
size: .
CDR3: CAISESGPYDYTF
DNA: TGTGCCATCAGTGAGTCGGGTCCCTATGACTACACCTTC

V: TRBV6-1
D: TRBD1
J: TRBJ2-5
size: .
CDR3: CASSRDRPPQETQYF
DNA: TGTGCCAGCAGCCGGGACAGACCGCCCCAAGAGACCCAGTACTTC

V: TRBV2
D: .
J: TRBJ1-5
size: .
CDR3: CASRQGISNQPQHF
DNA: TGTGCCAGCAGGCAGGGAATTAGCAATCAGCCCCAGCATTTT

V: TRBV5-1
D: TRBD1
J: TRBJ2-7
size: .
CDR3: CASSWGDRQVYEQYF
DNA: TGCGCCAGCAGCTGGGGGGACAGGCAGGTCTACGAGCAGTACTTC

V: TRBV19
D: TRBD2
J: TRBJ2-1
size: .
CDR3: CASSIGLAGRTREQFF
DNA: TGTGCCAGTAGTATCGGACTAGCGGGCAGAACGCGTGAGCAGTTCTTC

V: TRBV13
D: TRBD1
J: TRBJ2-7
size: .
CDR3: CASSHKTGSSYEQYF
DNA: TGTGCCAGCAGCCACAAGACAGGGAGCTCCTACGAGCAGTACTTC

V: TRBV7-9
D: .
J: TRBJ2-2
size: .
CDR3: CASSLEGARELFF
DNA: TGTGCCAGCAGCTTAGAAGGGGCCAGGGAGCTGTTTTTT

V: TRBV7-9
D: .
J: TRBJ2-2
size: once
CDR3: CASSQQFPGELFF
DNA: TGTGCCAGCAGCCAACAATTTCCCGGGGAGCTGTTTTTT

V: TRBV2
D: TRBD1
J: TRBJ1-5
size: .
CDR3: CASSRTGTNQPQHF
DNA: TGTGCCAGCAGTAGGACAGGAACAAATCAGCCCCAGCATTTT

V: TRBV7-9
D: TRBD1
J: TRBJ1-4
size: .
CDR3: CASSPLRQGAPTNEKLFF
DNA: TGTGCCAGCAGCCCCCTTAGACAGGGGGCGCCAACTAATGAAAAACTGTTTTTT

V: TRBV9
D: TRBD1
J: TRBJ1-2
size: .
CDR3: CASSKRQGLDGYTF
DNA: TGTGCCAGCAGCAAACGACAGGGTTTAGATGGCTACACCTTC

V: TRBV9
D: .
J: TRBJ2-1
size: .
CDR3: CASSVGTGSYNEQFF
DNA: TGTGCCAGCAGCGTAGGAACAGGGTCCTACAATGAGCAGTTCTTC

V: TRBV15
D: .
J: TRBJ2-5
size: .
CDR3: CATSQSRQETQYF
DNA: TGTGCCACCAGCCAGAGCCGGCAAGAGACCCAGTACTTC

V: TRBV19
D: .
J: TRBJ2-1
size: .
CDR3: CASRSEGTSYEQFF
DNA: TGTGCCAGTAGGAGCGAGGGGACGTCGTATGAGCAGTTCTTC